These T cell receptor beta chains were read from a single sample in a study of immune cell composition in non-small cell lung cancer. Libraries were prepared by immunoSEQ multiplex PCR; TCRdb keeps only in-frame clonotypes and omits some of them. This sample carries some 9,200 clones, approximately 76% of them seen once, and the ten largest clones take about 9.5%. Sample: lung tumor tissue. Receptors were obtained from a human donor with non-small cell lung cancer. Each CDR3 is given with its conserved first and last residue.

V gene	CDR3 protein
TRBV29-1	CSGLTGQYGYTF
TRBV7-8	CASSASLQTYQETQYF
TRBV5-6	CASSAMGLLAGRINEKLFF
TRBV28	CASRRVGPSYEQYF
TRBV11-2	CASSLGVRGGTEAFF
TRBV25-1	CASSEGQVGTGANVLTF
TRBV27	CASSSGIGELFF
TRBV2	CASSGQGLNTGELFF
TRBV29-1	CSVTGTGYLEQYF
TRBV5-1	CASSADRGIGYTF
TRBV5-1	CASSSTGTGAETQYF
TRBV19	CASSLGRMNTEAFF
TRBV5-1	CASSLGNRDSGTKNIQYF
TRBV7-2	CASSPTGRTDTQYF
TRBV6-6	CASSYARGMDEQYF
TRBV27	CASRQNVGVPGQPQHF
TRBV18	CASESLPTGPISSTEAFF
TRBV11-3	CASSLQGNYEQYF
TRBV18	CASSPGFTLGYGYTF
TRBV15	CATSAGTDNQPQHF
TRBV6-6	CASSYGFGRQETQYF
TRBV14	CASSRTSGITDTQYF
TRBV7-8	CASSPYSDTQYF
TRBV5-6	CASSIPALSGGELFF
TRBV28	CASSYRDTYEQYF
TRBV5-4	CASSLGPYNSPLHF
TRBV12-5	CASGWGGQGLGNTEAFF
TRBV7-8	CASSQPGPSGGQPQHF
TRBV19	CASKELSTNEKLFF
TRBV5-6	CASSSSGYEQYF
TRBV29-1	CSVERVGLGNTIYF
TRBV4-1	CASSQDRGEAFF